This T cell receptor (beta chain) was identified in a study of spatial heterogeneity in lung cancer. General study points: Expanded intratumoral alpha and beta TCR counts tracked tumor mutation counts.

This clonotype has a handful of counts. Its antigen remains unidentified. The CDR3 is 16 amino acids. V shed 5 bases and J shed 3 bases, with 23 bases lying between them. Germline CDR1 is DFQATT and CDR2 is SNEGSKA (reference sequence). TCRdb itself ran the 5' RACE reads through MiXCR, one entry per CDR3 protein. The repertoire holds about 7,900 distinct CDR3 sequences, with around 7% as singletons. Time point noted: sample taken at primary tumor resection. This clonotype originated in a female donor with early-stage non-small cell lung cancer. This chain links TRBV20-1 with TRBJ2-7, with D maybe TRBD1 (6 bases). This sample comprised lung tumor tissue, obtained at surgery. In nucleotides, the CDR3 is TGCAGTGCTGTTAACCGGGACACCGGGCTGGGCTACGAGCAGTACTTC. It is translated as CSAVNRDTGLGYEQYF.